The source of this T cell receptor beta chain is a study of T cells in Graves' hyperthyroidism and ophthalmopathy (dated by TCRdb to the late 2010s). Turning to the overall study: Peripheral blood was collected at initial diagnosis, before any treatment. To identify TCR V-J signatures that set the groups apart, the researchers used a discovery cohort of roughly 100 patients, made up of 40 to 45 with Graves' ophthalmopathy and about 60 with stable Graves' hyperthyroidism. Prospective prediction of ophthalmopathy was tested in an independent validation cohort consisting of some 19 hyperthyroidism patients and around 17 patients who later progressed to ophthalmopathy. For training and testing, the 100 or so patients in the discovery cohort were randomly divided in a 7:3 ratio. In addition, the study compared T-cell repertoires in thyroid tissue and in blood from about 6 Graves' hyperthyroidism patients. Once sampling was done, hyperthyroidism patients were given methimazole at a starting dose of 30 mg daily, whereas ophthalmopathy patients were given high-dose intravenous methylprednisolone. According to the paper, TCR Vbeta CDR3 sequencing was carried out on 135 peripheral blood samples, which came from approximately 41 ophthalmopathy, around 74 hyperthyroidism and around 17 progressor patients. Results and caveats for the whole study, not just this receptor: Sample size was not statistically predetermined, and blinding of investigators to group allocation was not performed. Ophthalmopathy was separated from stable hyperthyroidism by a 13 V-J signature model, with about 88% sensitivity and roughly 81% specificity obtained in cross-validation and 80%/75% obtained in testing. Most expanded thyroid clonotypes (frequency above 0.001) were also found in blood, which suggests that blood repertoires may mirror thyroid immune responses. During validation, the model predicted progression to ophthalmopathy a median of approximately 6 months ahead of onset, with around 71% sensitivity and 72.22% specificity.

A patient counted as having stable Graves' hyperthyroidism if no progression to ophthalmopathy occurred over 18 months of follow-up. Hyperthyroidism patients were newly diagnosed, had a disease duration of under 2 months, and were aged 18 to 65 years. Exclusion was applied to patients with uncontrolled infections, other autoimmune diseases, pregnancy or lactation. Diagnoses relied on clinical symptoms, serum thyroxine and TRAb, thyroid ultrasound and orbital computed tomography. PBMCs were separated from approximately 10 ml of fresh peripheral blood using Ficoll-Paque density gradient centrifugation. Total RNA was extracted with Trizol reagent, and quality was checked on an Agilent 2100 Bioanalyzer. Germline trimming amounts to 4 bases on V and 7 bases on J, with 6 as the count of junction bases outside the gene matches. As encoded in the germline V gene, CDR1 is KGHSH while CDR2 is LQKENI. The CDR3 numbers 14 residues from cysteine through phenylalanine. The entry retains the CDR3 DNA only, 42 bases that are in frame from base 1.

Amplification of TCR beta CDR3 regions was carried out from RNA transcripts. A first-round RT-PCR of the TCR CDR3 used the HTBI primer set with the Qiagen OneStep RT-PCR kit. Libraries were constructed in a second round of multiplex PCR, after which size selection and purification were carried out. Libraries were sequenced paired-end with 100 bp reads on an Illumina HiSeq2000. The paper's processing steps were these. Raw data were processed with SOAPnuke, discarding reads with adapters, uncalled bases, mean Phred below 15, or no exact constant-primer or identifier match. High-quality paired reads were merged using COPE v1.2.5, and each unique nucleotide sequence was defined as a clonotype. MiTCR v1.1 was used to align clonotypes to the IMGT TRBV, TRBD and TRBJ reference segments. The analysis was restricted to V-J combinations with a frequency above 0.0001, which together covered 99.2% of the repertoires. The TCS score was defined as F50 (clonal expansion) divided by E x V (chaos), with BLOSUM62-based TCRdist calculated between CDR3 peptides within each V-J. Welch's t-statistics and random forest reduced some 510 V-J features to 10 to 15, which were used in a naive Bayes classifier (R e1071). TCRdb took the public reads, trimmed them with fastp at Q25, ran MiXCR for clone calling and kept in-frame beta chains. All rows with the same CDR3 protein become a single entry with the most common DNA and genes. None of the V and J calls come from the authors' own analysis; TCRdb made them. The sample table records 200,000 to 250,000 distinct CDR3 sequences; 18% of these occur just once. The ten top clones hold roughly two fifths of the sample.

This clonotype has more than one count but fewer than ten. The antigen it recognizes is unknown. Base qualities are not provided; no much larger clone lies one nucleotide away. Sequenced: blood. The rearrangement combines TRBV18 with TRBJ1-4; 7 bases in the middle match TRBD1. The sequence came from a man aged 40-55 years with Graves' hyperthyroidism. The CDR3 is CASSRGQESEKLFF. The nucleotide sequence reads as follows: TGTGCCAGCTCACGAGGACAGGAGAGTGAAAAACTGTTTTTT. Supplemented by the reference TRBV18 and TRBJ1-4 proteins around the CDR3, the complete variable domain is NAGVMQNPRHLVRRRGQEARLRCSPMKGHSHVYWYRQLPEEGLKFMVYLQKENIIDESGMPKERFSAEFPKEGPSILRIQQVVRGDSAAYFCASSRGQESEKLFFGSGTQLSVL.